Detailed here is one TCR beta chain. This clonotype was detected a few times. The specificity of this receptor is unknown. Base quality data are lacking; no much larger clone is found one base away. This record belongs to a study of naive and memory T cell subsets (dated by TCRdb to the late 2010s). As for the study more broadly: In the figure summarizing the skin biopsy and whole blood samples, some 10 blood donors, 7 tuberculin skin test biopsies and 3 saline control biopsies were reported. PCR2 was typically a SYBR Green qPCR stopped at a set threshold; low-input samples could instead use end-point PCR (roughly 6 cycles). Overall study outcomes, separate from this receptor: The RNA-based method was acknowledged as potentially sensitive to TCR transcript changes with T cell activation and differentiation.

The CDR3 runs 15 amino acids, cysteine and phenylalanine included. Only CDR3 DNA is held: 45 bases, read in frame from base 1. Based on the germline V gene, the CDR1 and CDR2 sequences are SGHTA and FQGTGA. Trimming removed 5 bases from V and 1 base from J; the gene matches leave 7 bases unexplained. Library construction relied on 5' RACE. The ligated cDNA was amplified in four rounds of PCR with nested alpha and beta constant region primers together with the SP2 primer. TCR RNA was reverse transcribed with SuperScript IV using alpha and beta constant region primers for the blood and skin samples. Using T4 RNA ligase 1, an oligonucleotide carrying both the Illumina SP2 primer and a UMI was ligated onto the 3' end of the cDNA. To prevent hairpin formation, the 12-nucleotide UMI was made up of two random hexamers with an eight-base spacer between them. From the second PCR onward, TCR alpha and beta chain libraries were processed separately, and dual indexing was applied for multiplexing. After pooling, the indexed libraries were analyzed by capillary electrophoresis and sequenced on either an Illumina MiSeq or NextSeq. PhiX DNA at roughly 5-8% was spiked into libraries to increase base diversity and improve cluster recognition. The study's processing was this. UMIs were extracted from read 2 by Demultiplexor and combined with the TCR sequence from read 1, and reads were split according to sample indices. V and J genes and V-J junctions were identified by Decombinator, which gave every TCR a five-part identifier that included V and J deletions. UMIs were used by Collapsinator to correct sequencing errors and PCR amplification heterogeneity, so that a UMI-based abundance was obtained for each TCR. Identifiers were converted to nucleotide sequence by CDR3Translator and translated to amino acids, and CDR3 regions were extracted on the basis of terminal motifs. After normalization to the amount of input RNA, the error-corrected alpha and beta TCR counts from blood and from skin were compared. The raw public reads went through TCRdb reprocessing: fastp at Q25, MiXCR clone calling, in-frame beta chains kept. Rows merge per CDR3 protein into single entries with the most common DNA and genes. The V and J calls follow TCRdb's processing rather than the paper's. For this sample there are 25,000 to 35,000 distinct CDR3 sequences; over 15% appear just once. Roughly 2.6% of the sample is held by the ten biggest clonotypes.

Using 3' ligation of a UMI-containing oligonucleotide to TCR cDNA, the study laid out a robust and sensitive protocol to amplify, sequence and analyze TCRs. For whole blood analysis, approximately 2.6 ml of peripheral blood was drawn from adult healthy volunteers into Tempus tubes, and RNA was extracted according to the manufacturer's instructions. Total RNA, without cell sorting, was DNase treated with RQ1 DNase before reverse transcription, targeting about 1 to 1000 ng input. To check how robust the pipeline was in samples where T cells make up a minority population, libraries were built from skin biopsies and whole blood.

Recombination connected TRBV7-3 to TRBJ2-5, with TRBD1 identical over 7 junction bases. The sequence derives from a female donor in good health. The nucleotides are TGTGCCAGCAGCCGGGACAGCGGCTCCCAAGAGACCCAGTACTTC. Its protein reads: CASSRDSGSQETQYF.